The 3 T cell receptor beta chains given below trace back to one sample, sequenced in a study of identical twins. Using its own MiXCR run on the 5' RACE reads, TCRdb lists one record per CDR3 protein. This table has some 1,600,000 distinct CDR3 sequences, about 32% appearing once. The specimen was cord blood. Receptor source: a newborn girl in good health.

The V call is TRBV11-2, the J call TRBJ1-1; 9 bases agree with TRBD1. Trimming removed 1 base from V and 0 bases from J; junction bases left unmatched: 3. The CDR3 runs to 16 residues. CDR1 is SGHAT, CDR2 FQNNGV, per germline. The chain's CDR3 is CASSLGGDRVNTEAFF. CDR3 sequence (DNA): TGTGCCAGCAGCTTAGGAGGGGACAGGGTGAACACTGAAGCTTTCTTT. Combining the CDR3 with reference TRBV11-2 and TRBJ1-1 gives the whole variable domain EAGVAQSPRYKIIEKRQSVAFWCNPISGHATLYWYQQILGQGPKLLIQFQNNGVVDDSQLPKDRFSAERLKGVDSTLKIQPAKLEDSAVYLCASSLGGDRVNTEAFFGQGTRLTVV.

This rearrangement joins TRBV29-1 to TRBJ1-4; 8 bases match TRBD1. Germline loops: CDR1 SQVTM, CDR2 ANQGSEA. J lost 3 bases, V lost 6 bases, and 12 bases had no gene match. The length of the CDR3 is 16 residues. CDR3 amino acids: CSVIRGPVGPNEKLFF. For the CDR3, the DNA is TGCAGCGTGATCAGGGGGCCGGTCGGTCCTAATGAAAAACTGTTTTTT.

This rearrangement joins TRBV2 to TRBJ2-1; perhaps D is TRBD1 or TRBD2 (5 bases each). The better agreement between TRBJ2-7 and the DNA end casts doubt on the J call. This CDR3 is 14 amino acids long. Germline lookup yields CDR1 SNHLY and CDR2 FYNNEI. This CDR3 is CASRGRFSYNEQYF. CDR3 nucleotides: TGTGCCAGCAGGGGACGCTTCTCCTACAATGAGCAGTACTTC.